The 21 T cell receptor beta chains reported below all come from one sample, sequenced in a study of human CD8 memory T cell subsets. UMI-labeled 5' RACE produced the TCR beta libraries. TCRdb processed the 5' RACE reads again and assigns one entry to each CDR3 protein, with no DNA. This sample lists over 8,000 distinct CDR3 sequences; its ten largest clones have around 14%. TPEX cells were CCR7+ PD-1+ TIGIT+ early memory CD8+ T cells with exhausted-like traits. The material sequenced was CD8+ T cells from PBMCs. The receptors were sampled from a human donor in good health.

V and J are TRBV14 and TRBJ2-3; TCRdb's D call, TRBD2, is unchecked because there is no DNA. The CDR3 length is 20 residues. The germline V gene has CDR1 SGHDN and CDR2 FVKESK. The CDR3 region is CASSQGFGTGGPARTDTQYF. Filled out from reference TRBV14 and TRBJ2-3, the complete variable domain reads EAGVTQFPSHSVIEKGQTVTLRCDPISGHDNLYWYRRVMGKEIKFLLHFVKESKQDESGMPNNRFLAERTGGTYSTLKVQPAELEDSGVYFCASSQGFGTGGPARTDTQYFGPGTRLTVL.

The chain employs TRBV11-2 and TRBJ2-2; TCRdb gives TRBD1 as the D gene, but with no DNA this cannot be confirmed. The CDR3 extends over 15 amino acids. The germline gives CDR1 SGHAT, CDR2 FQNNGV. The chain's CDR3 is CASSLNTGDTGELFF.

The V call is TRBV12-3 or TRBV12-4, the J call TRBJ2-1; TCRdb returns TRBD2, unconfirmable since there is no DNA. The CDR3 covers 15 residues. This CDR3 is CASSLTSGGYNEQFF.

The chain recombines TRBV4-3 with TRBJ1-4; checking the TCRdb D call of TRBD1 is not possible without DNA. CDR1 is LGHNA and CDR2 is YSLEER in the germline V gene. The CDR3 has 18 residues. The CDR3 loop is CASSQDLGQAATNEKLFF.

The chain uses TRBV6-5 and TRBJ1-1. This CDR3 contains 13 residues. Per germline, CDR1 MNHEY and CDR2 SVGAGI. The CDR3 sequence is CASSYYAQSEAFF.

The genes are TRBV6-2 or TRBV6-3 and TRBJ1-1; the TCRdb D gene call, TRBD1, has no DNA to confirm it. This CDR3 spans 18 amino acids. Germline values: CDR1 MNHEY, CDR2 SVGEGT. The CDR3 here is CASSYGLGQGGENTEAFF.

The genes are TRBV2 and TRBJ1-1; the D call from TCRdb, TRBD1, cannot be confirmed without DNA. The V gene's germline CDR1 is SNHLY and CDR2 FYNNEI. The CDR3 has 13 amino acids. CDR3 sequence reads: CASSPGPLTEAFF.

The chain has TRBV20-1 and TRBJ2-3; TCRdb names TRBD1, which stays unverified in the absence of DNA. The CDR3 is 17 residues long. Germline V lookup: CDR1 DFQATT, CDR2 SNEGSKA (reference sequence). CDR3 protein: CSARDGGGPLPLDTQYF.

The chain recombines TRBV7-8 with TRBJ2-4; TCRdb returns TRBD1, unconfirmable since there is no DNA. CDR1 SGHVS and CDR2 FQNEAQ come from the germline V gene. This CDR3 region has 14 residues. This CDR3 reads CASSPRTGENIQYF. Full variable domain (missing parts from reference TRBV7-8 and TRBJ2-4): GAGVSQSPRYKVAKRGQDVALRCDPISGHVSLFWYQQALGQGPEFLTYFQNEAQLDKSGLPSDRFFAERPEGSVSTLKIQRTQQEDSAVYLCASSPRTGENIQYFGAGTRLSVL.

CDR3 region: CASSQDGRGFSPLHF. J is TRBJ1-6 and V is TRBV4-2. The length of the CDR3 is 15 residues. CDR1 is LGHNA and CDR2 is YNFKEQ in the germline V gene.

The chain joins TRBV29-1 to TRBJ2-7; TCRdb lists TRBD1, though no DNA is available to test this call. The CDR3 consists of 12 residues. Germline-derived CDR1 and CDR2 are SQVTM and ANQGSEA. The CDR3 sequence is CSVVQQGHEQYF.

The V gene is TRBV7-7, the J gene TRBJ2-7. Germline V gives CDR1 SSHAT, CDR2 FNYEAQ (reference sequence). This CDR3 is 15 amino acids long. CDR3 region: CASSLGPDSSYEQYF.

The chain uses TRBV20-1 and TRBJ2-2. CDR3 length: 15 residues. From germline, CDR1 is DFQATT and CDR2 SNEGSKA (reference sequence). CDR3 amino acids: CSARPHGDNTGELFF.

This chain joins TRBV4-2 and TRBJ2-7. This CDR3 has 15 amino acids. The V gene's germline CDR1 is LGHNA and CDR2 YNFKEQ. CDR3: CASSPGVGDYYEQYF.

According to its frequency, this clonotype is medium-sized. V is TRBV27 and J is TRBJ1-5. This CDR3 region has 14 residues. Germline V lookup: CDR1 MNHEY, CDR2 SMNVEV (reference sequence). CDR3 sequence: CASSSNIDTPAQHF.

The chain couples TRBV19 to TRBJ1-5; lacking DNA, the TRBD1 call made by TCRdb goes unchecked. Germline values: CDR1 LNHDA, CDR2 SQIVND (reference sequence). The CDR3 extends over 15 amino acids. The CDR3 is CASSIVTGLNQPQHF.

This clonotype shows up as medium-sized by frequency. The chain is built from TRBV19 and TRBJ1-1; the TCRdb D gene call, TRBD1, has no DNA to confirm it. The CDR3 runs to 11 residues. In germline, CDR1 is LNHDA, CDR2 SQIVND (reference sequence). The CDR3 spells CASLAPTEAFF. The variable domain in full, completed from reference TRBV19 and TRBJ1-1, reads DGGITQSPKYLFRKEGQNVTLSCEQNLNHDAMYWYRQDPGQGLRLIYYSQIVNDFQKGDIAEGYSVSREKKESFPLTVTSAQKNPTAFYLCASLAPTEAFFGQGTRLTVV.

CDR3 region: CSADPDRGWGEQYF. V is TRBV29-1 and J is TRBJ2-7; TCRdb's D call, TRBD1, is unchecked because there is no DNA. This CDR3 has 14 amino acids. CDR1 SQVTM and CDR2 ANQGSEA come from the germline V gene.

The chain joins TRBV7-8 to TRBJ2-1; TCRdb's D gene call, TRBD1, goes unchecked for lack of DNA. CDR3 size: 15 residues. Germline assignment: CDR1 SGHVS and CDR2 FQNEAQ. CDR3 sequence reads: CASSFGQPLRNEQFF.

The rearrangement links TRBV7-9 to TRBJ1-2. The CDR3 runs to 17 residues. Germline assignment: CDR1 SEHNR and CDR2 FQNEAQ (reference sequence). This chain's CDR3 is CASSLANRRLANYGYTF.

The chain couples TRBV7-9 to TRBJ1-4. Germline V gene sequence: CDR1 SEHNR, CDR2 FQNEAQ (reference sequence). CDR3 size: 14 residues. The CDR3 spells CASSSPTELKELFF.